Below are 19 T cell receptor beta chains sequenced from a single sample in a study of blood T cell repertoires in COVID-19. Clones were sequenced by immunoSEQ multiplex PCR, and TCRdb holds only the in-frame ones, with some missing. The sample carries 250,000 to 350,000 clones, 90% recorded once. The sequencing input was PBMCs or T cells enriched from blood (not recorded which). The receptor set was obtained from a young woman with acute COVID-19.

The chain has TRBV9 and TRBJ2-3, with D tentatively TRBD1 (6 bases). The CDR3 runs 14 residues. V was pared by 0 bases and J by 3 bases, with 8 bases between. Germline loops: CDR1 SGDLS, CDR2 YYNGEE. The CDR3 here is CASSVETGTDTQYF. The CDR3 bases are TGTGCCAGCAGCGTAGAGACAGGAACAGATACGCAGTATTTT.

The CDR3 loop is CASSQGAGTGINTIYF. CDR3 nucleotides: TGCGCCAGCAGCCAAGGGGCAGGGACAGGGATAAACACCATATATTTT. The chain joins TRBV4-1 to TRBJ1-3; 9 bases match TRBD1. The CDR3 runs 16 residues. CDR1 MGHRA and CDR2 YSYEKL come from the germline V gene. With V trimmed by 1 base and J by 6 bases, 7 bases remained unmatched.

V and J are TRBV2 and TRBJ1-2; TRBD1 matches 7 bases. The J segment lost 6 bases and the V segment lost 7 bases, leaving 14 bases of the junction unmatched. This CDR3 region has 15 residues. Germline V gives CDR1 SNHLY, CDR2 FYNNEI. The CDR3 spells CASTTLGFTGDGYTF. The CDR3 DNA reads TGTGCCAGCACCACCCTGGGGTTCACAGGGGATGGCTACACCTTC.

This clone was observed once. The chain recombines TRBV3-1 (or the pseudogene TRBV3-2) with TRBJ1-5, with no clear D. V lost 0 bases and J lost 6, with 3 bases in between. Germline CDR1 is LGHDT and CDR2 is YNNKEL (reference sequence). The CDR3 length is 12 residues. The CDR3 region is CASSQESQPQHF. The CDR3 nucleotides read TGTGCCAGCAGCCAAGAGAGTCAGCCCCAGCATTTT.

This chain links TRBV7-3 with TRBJ2-1; 12 nucleotides match TRBD2. The germline V gene encodes CDR1 SGHTA and CDR2 FQGTGA. The CDR3 loop spans 17 amino acids. The trim removed 5 bases at V and 4 bases at J, leaving 9 bases unmatched. CDR3 coding DNA: TGTGCCAGCAGCCCCCAGGGACTAGCGGGTGTTTACAATGAGCAGTTCTTC. Protein: CASSPQGLAGVYNEQFF.

In its sample, this clone was seen once. V gene TRBV7-5 combines with J gene TRBJ1-1. TRBV7-5 is described as a pseudogene. This CDR3 contains 12 residues. The CDR3 sequence: CARRSLGTEAFF. CDR3 bases: TGTGCCAGGAGGTCTCTCGGCACTGAAGCTTTCTTT.

A remark on this clone: Different DNA sequences within this sample yield the same CDR3. The rearrangement uses TRBV12-3 or TRBV12-4 and TRBJ1-2; TRBD1 might be the D (6 bases). V was cut by 8 bases and J by 4 bases, with 14 bases left in between. The CDR3 runs to 13 residues. CDR3 nucleotide sequence: TGTGCCAGCTCTACAACAGGGACCTATGGCTACACCTTC. This translates into CASSTTGTYGYTF.

This chain connects TRBV2 to TRBJ1-1; D gene ambiguous. Germline V gene sequence: CDR1 SNHLY, CDR2 FYNNEI. This CDR3 is built from 15 residues. The V end lost 6 bases, the J end lost 0 bases, and 14 bases lay between the germline ends. CDR3 region: CASSQDQVMNTEAFF. For the CDR3, the DNA is TGTGCCAGCAGCCAAGACCAGGTCATGAACACTGAAGCTTTCTTT.

The V call is TRBV27, the J call TRBJ1-2, with D maybe TRBD1 (5 bases). Trimming cost V 0 bases and J 5 bases, with 16 bases left between them. The germline CDR1 and CDR2 sequences are MNHEY and SMNVEV (reference sequence). CDR3 length equals 16 residues. This chain's CDR3 is CASSLSRPGLAYGYTF. The CDR3 region has the DNA TGTGCCAGCAGTTTATCGAGGCCAGGGCTCGCGTATGGCTACACCTTC.

This clone was counted a single time. This chain links TRBV30 with TRBJ1-1; unclear D gene. The CDR3 has 12 amino acids. Trimming removed 0 bases from V and 4 bases from J, with 6 bases in between. Per the germline V gene, CDR1 is GTSNPN and CDR2 is SVGIG (reference sequence). DNA for the CDR3: TGTGCCTGGAGTGTGGACTTCACTGAAGCTTTCTTT. It translates to CAWSVDFTEAFF.

Written as DNA, the CDR3 is TGTGCCAGCAGTATCAGGGACTCCGGGGAGCTGTTTTTT. Its protein is CASSIRDSGELFF. The chain uses TRBV2 and TRBJ2-2; D is perhaps TRBD2 (6 bases). The CDR3 runs 13 residues. Germline V lookup: CDR1 SNHLY, CDR2 FYNNEI. V lost 5 bases and J 6 bases, leaving 10 bases between the germline ends.

V usage is TRBV27 and J usage is TRBJ1-5; a possible D gene is TRBD1 (5 bases). Germline CDR1 MNHEY, CDR2 SMNVEV (reference sequence). V lost 6 bases and J 6 bases, leaving 18 bases between the germline ends. This CDR3 has 15 amino acids. The CDR3 nucleotides are TGTGCCAGCAGCCCCTCTGAAGGGGCGCCTCAGCCCCAGCATTTT. It is translated as CASSPSEGAPQPQHF.

The gene calls are TRBV5-4 and TRBJ2-7, with D perhaps TRBD2 (6 bases). The length of the CDR3 is 18 residues. V shed 1 base and J shed 5 bases, with 25 bases lying between them. Germline V gene lookup returns CDR1 SGHNT and CDR2 YYREEE (reference sequence). The CDR3: CASSLSAGSTRYTNEQYF. The CDR3 nucleotides read TGTGCCAGCAGCTTGTCGGCAGGGTCGACTAGATATACCAACGAGCAGTACTTC. The full variable domain, rest sourced from reference TRBV5-4 and TRBJ2-7, is ETGVTQSPTHLIKTRGQQVTLRCSSQSGHNTVSWYQQALGQGPQFIFQYYREEENGRGNFPPRFSGLQFPNYSSELNVNALELDDSALYLCASSLSAGSTRYTNEQYFGPGTRLTVT.

The rearrangement joins TRBV7-9 to TRBJ1-2; TRBD1 matches 7 bases. Germline V gene lookup returns CDR1 SEHNR and CDR2 FQNEAQ (reference sequence). The CDR3 covers 14 residues. V lost 5 bases and J lost 5; bases outside the gene matches: 8. CDR3 nucleotide sequence: TGTGCCAGCAGCATGACAGGGCTCGGGTATGGCTACACCTTC. Translating gives CASSMTGLGYGYTF. The full variable domain, in which reference TRBV7-9 and TRBJ1-2 provide the parts outside the CDR3, is DTGVSQNPRHKITKRGQNVTFRCDPISEHNRLYWYRQTLGQGPEFLTYFQNEAQLEKSRLLSDRFSAERPKGSFSTLEIQRTEQGDSAMYLCASSMTGLGYGYTFGSGTRLTVV.

V gene TRBV11-2 combines with J gene TRBJ2-1; 9 bases are a match to TRBD2. Germline trimming cut 5 bases from V and 0 bases from J; bases unmatched to any gene: 11. Germline assignment: CDR1 SGHAT and CDR2 FQNNGV. The CDR3 has 18 amino acids. This CDR3 reads CASSGPQTSGPSYNEQFF. CDR3 sequence (DNA): TGTGCCAGCAGCGGACCCCAGACTAGCGGACCCTCCTACAATGAGCAGTTCTTC.

The V call is TRBV5-1, the J call TRBJ1-1, with D unclear. Germline CDR1 is SGHRS and CDR2 is YFSETQ. V shed 3 bases and J shed 0 bases, with 9 bases lying between them. The CDR3 extends over 14 amino acids. The CDR3 loop is CASSYGIMNTEAFF. CDR3 in DNA: TGCGCCAGCAGCTACGGGATTATGAACACTGAAGCTTTCTTT.

This clone was seen just once. The rearrangement uses TRBV7-9 and TRBJ1-2; 8 positions agree with TRBD1. The CDR3 runs to 16 residues. Germline loops: CDR1 SEHNR, CDR2 FQNEAQ (reference sequence). V dropped 5 bases and J dropped 4; count of bases not matched to a gene: 12. CDR3 nucleotide sequence: TGTGCCAGCAGCCCCGGTGTCGGACAGGGCTTCTATGGCTACACCTTC. Residues: CASSPGVGQGFYGYTF.

The V and J genes are TRBV27 and TRBJ1-2, with D possibly being TRBD1 (5 bases). The CDR3 loop spans 15 amino acids. V dropped 4 bases and J dropped 7 bases, with 19 bases sitting between them. Germline V lookup: CDR1 MNHEY, CDR2 SMNVEV (reference sequence). CDR3 sequence reads: CASSSGSRGISGYTF. The CDR3 DNA sequence: TGTGCCAGCAGTTCCGGTAGTAGGGGTATAAGTGGCTACACCTTC.

V usage is TRBV19 and J usage is TRBJ2-2, with D tentatively TRBD2 (5 bases). The CDR3 length is 13 residues. Germline loops: CDR1 LNHDA, CDR2 SQIVND (reference sequence). V lost 1 base and J lost 5, with 5 bases in between. The CDR3 DNA reads as TGTGCCAGTAGTATAGCGGGGACCGGGGAGCTGTTTTTT. Its translation: CASSIAGTGELFF.